The rows below give T cell receptor beta chains drawn from one sample of a study of T cells in Graves' hyperthyroidism and ophthalmopathy. Via MiXCR, TCRdb re-called the multiplex PCR reads, giving one row per CDR3 protein. Here the sample spans about 540,000 distinct CDR3 sequences, 46% being singletons. The sample comprised peripheral blood or thyroid tissue (not recorded which). The receptors here all came from a woman aged 18-29 years with Graves' hyperthyroidism. CDR3s include the opening cysteine and the closing phenylalanine or tryptophan. The D gene is left open where the match is weak. Not all rows give a size; the values are once, few, many and, for expanded clones, a class.

j_gene: TRBJ2-7; v_gene: TRBV29-1; abundance: -; d_gene: -; CDR3aa: CSGGFEYEQYF; CDR3nt: TGCAGCGGCGGGTTTGAGTACGAGCAGTACTTC
j_gene: TRBJ1-5; v_gene: TRBV20-1; abundance: -; d_gene: -; CDR3aa: CSAGPLGETQHF; CDR3nt: TGCAGTGCTGGGCCCCTGGGGGAGACCCAGCATTTT
j_gene: TRBJ1-5; v_gene: TRBV15; abundance: -; d_gene: -; CDR3aa: CATSLRTGETQHF; CDR3nt: TGTGCCACCAGCTTAAGGACGGGGGAGACCCAGCATTTT
j_gene: TRBJ1-1; v_gene: TRBV10-3; abundance: -; d_gene: TRBD1; CDR3aa: CAISESGTGGVAFF; CDR3nt: TGTGCCATCAGTGAGTCTGGGACAGGCGGGGTAGCTTTCTTT
j_gene: TRBJ2-7; v_gene: TRBV27; abundance: many; d_gene: TRBD2; CDR3aa: CASSRDSGGQGEQYF; CDR3nt: TGTGCCAGCAGTCGGGATAGCGGGGGCCAGGGCGAGCAGTACTTC
j_gene: TRBJ2-5; v_gene: TRBV2; abundance: -; d_gene: -; CDR3aa: CATGRKGRETQYF; CDR3nt: TGTGCCACCGGTCGGAAGGGCCGGGAGACCCAGTACTTC
j_gene: TRBJ2-7; v_gene: TRBV20-1; abundance: -; d_gene: TRBD2; CDR3aa: CSARGGTSGTGEQYF; CDR3nt: TGCAGTGCTAGAGGAGGGACTAGCGGGACCGGCGAGCAGTACTTC
j_gene: TRBJ2-7; v_gene: TRBV29-1; abundance: -; d_gene: TRBD2; CDR3aa: CSVRPSGSYEQYF; CDR3nt: TGCAGCGTTCGTCCTAGCGGGAGCTACGAGCAGTACTTC
j_gene: TRBJ1-1; v_gene: TRBV5-4; abundance: -; d_gene: TRBD1; CDR3aa: CASSLAQAGGSAFF; CDR3nt: TGTGCCAGCAGCTTGGCCCAGGCAGGGGGCTCGGCTTTCTTT
j_gene: TRBJ1-1; v_gene: TRBV7-9; abundance: -; d_gene: -; CDR3aa: CASSLVGRTHVFF; CDR3nt: TGTGCCAGCAGCTTGGTAGGGAGAACCCACGTTTTCTTT
j_gene: TRBJ1-5; v_gene: TRBV5-6; abundance: many; d_gene: -; CDR3aa: CASSPSEGGHQPQHF; CDR3nt: TGTGCCAGCAGCCCGTCAGAGGGGGGCCATCAGCCCCAGCATTTT
j_gene: TRBJ1-6; v_gene: TRBV6-1; abundance: many; d_gene: -; CDR3aa: CASSEIGSGNSPLHF; CDR3nt: TGTGCCAGCAGTGAAATCGGCAGTGGAAATTCACCCCTCCACTTT
j_gene: TRBJ2-7; v_gene: TRBV7-2; abundance: many; d_gene: TRBD2; CDR3aa: CASSLAVWSGGYEQYF; CDR3nt: TGTGCCAGCAGCTTAGCAGTATGGAGCGGGGGCTACGAGCAGTACTTC
j_gene: TRBJ2-3; v_gene: TRBV7-2; abundance: -; d_gene: -; CDR3aa: CASSIGWRVDGTDTQYF; CDR3nt: TGTGCCAGCAGCATCGGCTGGCGGGTAGACGGCACAGATACGCAGTATTTT
j_gene: TRBJ2-1; v_gene: TRBV12-3/TRBV12-4; abundance: -; d_gene: -; CDR3aa: CASSSGTLYNEQFF; CDR3nt: TGTGCCAGCAGTTCCGGGACACTTTACAATGAGCAGTTCTTC
j_gene: TRBJ2-5; v_gene: TRBV29-1; abundance: -; d_gene: -; CDR3aa: CSVLGRQETQYF; CDR3nt: TGCAGCGTTCTGGGGCGGCAAGAGACCCAGTACTTC
j_gene: TRBJ2-2; v_gene: TRBV9; abundance: -; d_gene: -; CDR3aa: CASSFDQGGTGEPFF; CDR3nt: TGTGCCAGCAGTTTTGACCAGGGGGGCACCGGGGAGCCGTTTTTT
j_gene: TRBJ2-3; v_gene: TRBV7-2; abundance: -; d_gene: TRBD2; CDR3aa: CASSLLTSGTTDTQYF; CDR3nt: TGTGCCAGCAGCTTACTCACTAGCGGGACGACAGATACGCAGTATTTT
j_gene: TRBJ2-5; v_gene: TRBV14; abundance: few; d_gene: -; CDR3aa: CASSRQAQETQYF; CDR3nt: TGTGCCAGCAGCCGACAGGCCCAAGAGACCCAGTACTTC
j_gene: TRBJ2-3; v_gene: TRBV20-1; abundance: -; d_gene: -; CDR3aa: CSARDQFKGDLWSDTQYF; CDR3nt: TGCAGTGCTAGAGATCAGTTTAAGGGGGATCTTTGGTCAGATACGCAGTATTTT
j_gene: TRBJ1-6; v_gene: TRBV5-6; abundance: many; d_gene: TRBD1; CDR3aa: CASSLPGQNNSPLHF; CDR3nt: TGTGCCAGCAGCTTACCGGGACAGAATAATTCACCCCTCCACTTT
j_gene: TRBJ2-7; v_gene: TRBV29-1; abundance: -; d_gene: TRBD1; CDR3aa: CSVETGGASYEQYF; CDR3nt: TGCAGCGTTGAGACAGGGGGCGCATCCTACGAGCAGTACTTC
j_gene: TRBJ2-1; v_gene: TRBV2; abundance: -; d_gene: TRBD2; CDR3aa: CASSDPGLAGKKFF; CDR3nt: TGTGCCAGCAGCGACCCGGGACTAGCGGGCAAAAAGTTCTTC
j_gene: TRBJ2-6; v_gene: TRBV10-1; abundance: -; d_gene: -; CDR3aa: CASSESNVLTF; CDR3nt: TGCGCCAGCAGTGAGTCCAACGTCCTGACTTTC
j_gene: TRBJ2-6; v_gene: TRBV10-3; abundance: -; d_gene: -; CDR3aa: CAISATGANVLTF; CDR3nt: TGTGCCATCAGTGCGACAGGGGCCAACGTCCTGACTTTC
j_gene: TRBJ2-7; v_gene: TRBV9; abundance: few; d_gene: TRBD1; CDR3aa: CASSVSGTETYEQYF; CDR3nt: TGTGCCAGCAGCGTATCTGGGACAGAGACCTACGAGCAGTACTTC
j_gene: TRBJ2-7; v_gene: TRBV2; abundance: -; d_gene: TRBD2; CDR3aa: CALTPASGTYEQYF; CDR3nt: TGTGCCCTTACCCCGGCTAGCGGAACCTACGAGCAGTACTTC
j_gene: TRBJ2-7; v_gene: TRBV7-9; abundance: -; d_gene: -; CDR3aa: CASSRENYEQYF; CDR3nt: TGTGCCAGCAGCAGGGAGAACTACGAGCAGTACTTC
j_gene: TRBJ2-5; v_gene: TRBV20-1; abundance: -; d_gene: -; CDR3aa: CSASWDFEQETQYF; CDR3nt: TGCAGTGCTAGCTGGGACTTTGAACAAGAGACCCAGTACTTC
j_gene: TRBJ2-7; v_gene: TRBV7-2; abundance: many; d_gene: TRBD2; CDR3aa: CASSQSGSSYEQYF; CDR3nt: TGTGCCAGCAGCCAGAGCGGGAGCTCCTACGAGCAGTACTTC
j_gene: TRBJ2-5; v_gene: TRBV2; abundance: once; d_gene: TRBD2; CDR3aa: CASLLGLAAETQYF; CDR3nt: TGTGCCAGCCTTCTTGGACTAGCGGCTGAGACCCAGTACTTC
j_gene: TRBJ2-7; v_gene: TRBV29-1; abundance: -; d_gene: -; CDR3aa: CSVRAGSYYEQYF; CDR3nt: TGCAGCGTTAGGGCAGGGAGTTACTACGAGCAGTACTTC
j_gene: TRBJ2-4; v_gene: TRBV5-1; abundance: once; d_gene: -; CDR3aa: CASSLGNIQYF; CDR3nt: TGCGCCAGCAGCCTAGGAAACATTCAGTACTTC
j_gene: TRBJ2-7; v_gene: TRBV19; abundance: many; d_gene: -; CDR3aa: CASSIVLSRESHYEQYF; CDR3nt: TGTGCCAGTAGTATAGTACTCTCTCGGGAGTCCCATTACGAGCAGTACTTC
j_gene: TRBJ1-2; v_gene: TRBV29-1; abundance: -; d_gene: -; CDR3aa: CSVGGANYGYTF; CDR3nt: TGCAGCGTCGGAGGGGCGAACTATGGCTACACCTTC
j_gene: TRBJ2-3; v_gene: TRBV7-9; abundance: -; d_gene: -; CDR3aa: CASSPTRTSTDTQYF; CDR3nt: TGTGCCAGCAGCCCAACTAGGACTAGCACAGATACGCAGTATTTT
j_gene: TRBJ2-5; v_gene: TRBV5-1; abundance: few; d_gene: TRBD1; CDR3aa: CASSRTGQAEETQYF; CDR3nt: TGCGCCAGCAGCCGCACAGGACAGGCGGAAGAGACCCAGTACTTC
j_gene: TRBJ2-5; v_gene: TRBV29-1; abundance: -; d_gene: -; CDR3aa: CSLHREETQYF; CDR3nt: TGCAGCTTACACAGGGAAGAGACCCAGTACTTC
j_gene: TRBJ2-2; v_gene: TRBV7-2; abundance: many; d_gene: -; CDR3aa: CASSEVAGELFF; CDR3nt: TGTGCCAGCAGCGAGGTGGCCGGGGAGCTGTTTTTT
j_gene: TRBJ2-3; v_gene: TRBV12-3/TRBV12-4; abundance: -; d_gene: -; CDR3aa: CASSLDSRDTQYF; CDR3nt: TGTGCCAGCAGTTTAGATAGCAGGGATACGCAGTATTTT
j_gene: TRBJ1-5; v_gene: TRBV9; abundance: -; d_gene: -; CDR3aa: CASSVMAGGFNQPQHF; CDR3nt: TGTGCCAGCAGCGTAATGGCGGGAGGGTTCAATCAGCCCCAGCATTTT
j_gene: TRBJ1-2; v_gene: TRBV5-1; abundance: many; d_gene: TRBD1; CDR3aa: CASSDDAGTAYGYTF; CDR3nt: TGCGCCAGCAGCGATGATGCCGGGACAGCTTATGGCTACACCTTC
j_gene: TRBJ1-1; v_gene: TRBV10-3; abundance: -; d_gene: -; CDR3aa: CAIMGRQGSLAFF; CDR3nt: TGTGCCATCATGGGTAGGCAGGGTTCGTTGGCTTTCTTT
j_gene: TRBJ1-1; v_gene: TRBV15; abundance: -; d_gene: -; CDR3aa: CATSRDLGGGTEALF; CDR3nt: TGTGCCACCAGCAGAGATCTTGGAGGGGGGACTGAAGCTCTCTTT
j_gene: TRBJ2-7; v_gene: TRBV7-9; abundance: many; d_gene: TRBD1; CDR3aa: CASSPDRPREQYF; CDR3nt: TGTGCCAGCAGTCCGGACAGGCCTCGAGAGCAGTACTTC
j_gene: TRBJ2-3; v_gene: TRBV7-2; abundance: few; d_gene: -; CDR3aa: CASSYPNTDTQYF; CDR3nt: TGTGCCAGCAGCTACCCGAACACAGATACGCAGTATTTT
j_gene: TRBJ2-1; v_gene: TRBV15; abundance: -; d_gene: TRBD2; CDR3aa: CATSISGRALNEQFF; CDR3nt: TGTGCCACCAGCATTAGCGGGAGGGCCTTGAATGAGCAGTTCTTC